The 17 T cell receptor beta chains reported below all come from one sample, sequenced in a study of T cells after yellow fever vaccination. One entry per CDR3 protein results from TCRdb running MiXCR on the 5' RACE reads. Here the sample spans 400,000 to 450,000 distinct CDR3 sequences, 15% to 20% being singletons. Sequenced material: PBMCs, taken before the yellow fever booster vaccination. All receptors derive from a man aged 18 to 35 who received the YFV17D yellow fever vaccine.

This rearrangement joins TRBV7-2 to TRBJ1-5; 10 nucleotides line up with TRBD1. CDR1 is SGHTA and CDR2 is FQGNSA in the germline V gene. The length of the CDR3 is 17 residues. V was clipped by 1 base and J by 7 bases; unmatched bases: 10. The CDR3 region is CASSLDGWDRGLQPQHF. The CDR3 DNA reads TGTGCCAGCAGCTTAGACGGGTGGGACAGGGGATTGCAGCCCCAGCATTTT.

This clonotype was seen more than once but under ten times. J is TRBJ2-2 and V is TRBV7-2; TRBD2 matches at 7 bases. CDR3 length equals 18 residues. Germline V lookup: CDR1 SGHTA, CDR2 FQGNSA. The junction had 8 bases not matched to a gene; V was cut back by 0 bases and J by 1 base. DNA for the CDR3: TGTGCCAGCAGCTTAGCCCCCCCGGCTAGCGGGAACACCGGGGAGCTGTTTTTT. Its protein is CASSLAPPASGNTGELFF.

The CDR3 loop reads CASSYSAEGNEQFF. The DNA for the CDR3 is TGTGCCAGCAGTTACTCGGCGGAGGGGAATGAGCAGTTCTTC. This rearrangement joins TRBV6-5 to TRBJ2-1, with a weak D call TRBD2 (6 bases). The CDR3 covers 14 residues. CDR1 is MNHEY, CDR2 SVGAGI, per germline. V was pared by 0 bases and J by 7 bases, with 10 bases between.

The rearrangement uses TRBV20-1 and TRBJ2-1, with 7 bases fitting TRBD1. V dropped 2 bases and J dropped 7; count of bases not matched to a gene: 5. This CDR3 has 13 residues. CDR1 DFQATT and CDR2 SNEGSKA come from the germline V gene (reference sequence). The CDR3 nucleotides read TGCAGTGCTAGAAGACAGGGAAGGAATGAGCAGTTCTTC. It codes for CSARRQGRNEQFF.

The chain couples TRBV7-3 to TRBJ1-4; perhaps TRBD1 as D (5 bases). Per the germline V gene, CDR1 is SGHTA and CDR2 is FQGTGA. V dropped 3 bases and J dropped 10 bases, with 12 bases sitting between them. CDR3 size: 13 residues. Written as DNA, the CDR3 is TGTGCCAGCAGCTTTCGTCCAGGGCGAAAACTGTTTTTT. It is translated as CASSFRPGRKLFF.

The rearrangement links TRBV5-1 to TRBJ2-7; 10 positions match TRBD1. Germline assignment: CDR1 SGHRS and CDR2 YFSETQ. The CDR3 extends over 14 amino acids. After removal of 3 bases from V and 4 bases from J, the junction contained 4 bases not matched to a gene. The CDR3 loop is CASSYEGQGYEQYF. CDR3 DNA: TGCGCCAGCAGCTATGAGGGACAGGGGTACGAGCAGTACTTC.

This sequence joins TRBV7-2 and TRBJ1-5, with D possibly matching TRBD1 (6 bases). The CDR3 covers 15 residues. Per the germline V gene, CDR1 is SGHTA and CDR2 is FQGNSA. V lost 3 bases to trimming and J lost 9 bases, with 18 bases between them. DNA for the CDR3: TGTGCCAGCAGCTTCTCCGGGGGCCTCCAAGGGCCCCAGCATTTT. It encodes CASSFSGGLQGPQHF.

V gene TRBV9 combines with J gene TRBJ1-4, with D possibly TRBD1 on 5 matching bases. Trimming shortened V by 3 bases and J by 7 bases, and 10 bases separated the two germline ends. The CDR3 runs to 13 residues. Germline CDR1 SGDLS, CDR2 YYNGEE. CDR3 residues: CASSGGRGEKLFF. The CDR3 DNA follows: TGTGCCAGCAGCGGGGGACGGGGTGAAAAACTGTTTTTT.

In this sample, this clonotype turned up a few times. This chain links TRBV13 with TRBJ2-3; D unresolved. CDR1 is PRHDT and CDR2 is FYEKMQ in the germline V gene (reference sequence). This CDR3 has 13 residues. The ends were cut back, 4 bases at V and 5 bases at J, with 10 bases in the middle. Written as DNA, the CDR3 is TGTGCCAGCAGCTCAATCTTACTAGATACGCAGTATTTT. This translates into CASSSILLDTQYF. The whole variable domain, filled in from reference TRBV13 and TRBJ2-3, reads AAGVIQSPRHLIKEKRETATLKCYPIPRHDTVYWYQQGPGQDPQFLISFYEKMQSDKGSIPDRFSAQQFSDYHSELNMSSLELGDSALYFCASSSILLDTQYFGPGTRLTVL.

There are a few counts of this clonotype. This chain connects TRBV27 to TRBJ1-6; TRBD1 is a possible D gene (5 bases). This CDR3 has 15 residues. V was pared by 3 bases and J by 1 base, with 7 bases between. The germline CDR1 and CDR2 sequences are MNHEY and SMNVEV (reference sequence). The CDR3 loop reads CASSFRGSYNSPLHF. CDR3 bases: TGTGCCAGCAGTTTTAGGGGATCCTATAATTCACCCCTCCACTTT.

The V and J genes are TRBV15 and TRBJ2-3; 9 positions agree with TRBD1. The V segment lost 8 bases and the J segment 4 bases; nucleotides outside the gene matches: 7. Germline assignment: CDR1 LNHNV and CDR2 YYDKDF (reference sequence). The CDR3 loop spans 14 amino acids. CDR3 amino acids: CATRGTGRADTQYF. CDR3 sequence (DNA): TGTGCCACCCGCGGGACAGGGAGGGCAGATACGCAGTATTTT.

Note on this clonotype: At one end the junction does not follow the germline gene, possibly because of a read error. The chain is built from TRBV5-1 and TRBJ1-1; D is possibly TRBD1 (6 bases). Germline CDR1 SGHRS, CDR2 YFSETQ. The CDR3 consists of 13 residues. Here the CDR3 reads CSSSETTGTEAFF. Here the CDR3 DNA reads TGCTCCAGCAGCGAAACGACAGGAACTGAAGCTTTCTTT.

This clonotype has a handful of counts. This chain connects TRBV4-3 to TRBJ2-3; tentatively, D is TRBD2 (7 bases). The V end was cut by 0 bases, the J end by 3 bases, with 16 bases between. The CDR3 has 17 amino acids. The germline gives CDR1 LGHNA, CDR2 YSLEER. CDR3 DNA: TGCGCCAGCAGCCAAGACGCGGGGGCAGAGGCAACAGATACGCAGTATTTT. Translation: CASSQDAGAEATDTQYF.

The chain uses TRBV7-9 and TRBJ2-2; D is possibly TRBD1 or TRBD2 (5 bases each). The CDR3 contains 16 residues. The germline V gene has CDR1 SEHNR and CDR2 FQNEAQ (reference sequence). The V end was cut by 1 base, the J end by 0 bases, with 9 bases between. The CDR3: CASSLGDAANTGELFF. CDR3 bases: TGTGCCAGCAGCTTAGGGGACGCTGCGAACACCGGGGAGCTGTTTTTT.

This clonotype turned up a few times. This rearrangement joins TRBV12-3 or TRBV12-4 to TRBJ2-6, with D possibly matching TRBD2 (6 bases). The length of the CDR3 is 18 residues. Trimming took 5 bases from V and 0 from J, leaving 17 bases between them. The CDR3 is CASSSLGGASSGANVLTF. CDR3 coding DNA: TGTGCCAGCAGTAGCCTCGGCGGGGCGAGCTCTGGGGCCAACGTCCTGACTTTC.

V usage is TRBV7-3 and J usage is TRBJ2-2, with 7 positions matching TRBD1. The CDR3 spans 15 residues. Per germline, CDR1 SGHTA and CDR2 FQGTGA. J lost 4 bases, V lost 5 bases, and 7 bases had no gene match. CDR3 in amino acids: CASSETTGSTGELFF. CDR3 nucleotide sequence: TGTGCCAGCAGCGAAACGACAGGGAGCACCGGGGAGCTGTTTTTT.

The table lists this clonotype with many counts. The V gene is TRBV5-6, the J gene TRBJ1-1; D is possibly TRBD1 (5 bases). This CDR3 has 18 residues. Per germline, CDR1 SGHDT and CDR2 YYEEEE. V shed 2 bases and J shed 4 bases, with 24 bases lying between them. The CDR3 protein is CASSFYRQPVWDGTEAFF. The CDR3 DNA reads as TGTGCCAGCAGCTTTTACCGGCAGCCCGTTTGGGACGGCACTGAAGCTTTCTTT.